This passage covers 9 T cell receptor beta chains from one sample sequenced in a study of T cells in Graves' hyperthyroidism and ophthalmopathy. Using RNA transcripts as the source, TCR beta CDR3 regions were amplified. The TCR CDR3 was amplified in a first-round RT-PCR using the HTBI primer set. One entry per CDR3 protein, called by TCRdb with MiXCR from the multiplex PCR reads. The sample includes a few hundred thousand distinct CDR3 sequences, around 18% of them seen just once. The sample was blood. The receptors here all came from a woman aged 40 to 50 with Graves' ophthalmopathy.

This clonotype was counted many times. The CDR3 sequence is CATSRDYGEIGENTEAFF. Written as DNA, the CDR3 is TGTGCCACCAGCAGAGATTACGGGGAAATCGGGGAGAACACTGAAGCTTTCTTT. V and J are TRBV15 and TRBJ1-1; no clear D gene. Germline lookup yields CDR1 LNHNV and CDR2 YYDKDF (reference sequence). Trimming removed 0 bases from V and 1 base from J, with 18 bases in between. The CDR3 sequence is 18 residues long.

This clonotype was counted many times. V is TRBV30 and J is TRBJ1-1, with D uncertain. CDR1 is GTSNPN and CDR2 is SVGIG in the germline V gene (reference sequence). The CDR3 consists of 12 residues. V was clipped by 5 bases and J by 0 bases, with 7 bases between them. The CDR3 coding sequence is TGTGCCTGGGCGCGCGTGAACACTGAAGCTTTCTTT. Its protein is CAWARVNTEAFF.

A word on this clonotype: A much larger clonotype is one base distant, so this may be a read error. This chain uses TRBV14 with TRBJ2-7, with a weak D call TRBD1 (5 bases). Germline V gives CDR1 SGHDN, CDR2 FVKESK. The CDR3 sequence is 19 residues long. The CDR3 DNA reads TGTGCCTGCAGCCAAGACCCAGGCCCAGGGTCCGACAGAGTATACGAGCAGTACTTC. This codes for CACSQDPGPGSDRVYEQYF.

This clonotype was observed a handful of times. The chain carries TRBV3-1 and TRBJ2-7, with a possible D match to TRBD2 (5 bases). Germline V lookup: CDR1 LGHDT, CDR2 YNNKEL (reference sequence). CDR3 length: 16 residues. V was trimmed by 0 bases and J by 1 base, leaving 13 bases between them. The DNA for the CDR3 is TGTGCCAGCAGCCAAGAGGTCGCCCGAGGGTCCTACGAGCAGTACTTC. It encodes CASSQEVARGSYEQYF.

As concerns this clonotype: Because it lacks the conserved phenylalanine or tryptophan at the end, this CDR3 is likely a read error. The chain is built from TRBV20-1 and TRBJ2-5; D tentatively reads TRBD1 or TRBD2 (6 bases each). This CDR3 is 17 amino acids long. The germline CDR1 and CDR2 sequences are DFQATT and SNEGSKA (reference sequence). Trimming shortened V by 0 bases and J by 5 bases, and 22 bases separated the two germline ends. This CDR3 reads CSARDLALILGGETQYL. Written as DNA, the CDR3 is TGCAGTGCTAGAGATCTAGCCCTAATTTTAGGGGGGGAGACCCAGTACCTC.

The chain is built from TRBV30 and TRBJ2-2; D is unclear. V dropped 2 bases and J dropped 6 bases, with 7 bases sitting between them. CDR1 is GTSNPN, CDR2 SVGIG, per germline (reference sequence). CDR3 length: 12 amino acids. CDR3 in amino acids: CAWSRIPGELFF. In nucleotides, the CDR3 is TGTGCCTGGAGTAGGATTCCCGGGGAGCTGTTTTTT.

This clonotype appeared many times. V usage is TRBV14 and J usage is TRBJ2-7; D remains unclear. Trimming left V 3 bases short and J 3 bases short, with 6 bases between. The CDR3 has 12 amino acids. Per germline, CDR1 SGHDN and CDR2 FVKESK. CDR3 nucleotide sequence: TGTGCCAGCAGCCAGAACCACTACGAGCAGTACTTC. It codes for CASSQNHYEQYF.

This rearrangement joins TRBV3-1 to TRBJ2-5; the match to TRBD1 covers 7 bases. V gave up 5 bases and J gave up 5 bases; unmatched junction bases: 8. The CDR3 spans 14 residues. Germline CDR1 is LGHDT and CDR2 is YNNKEL (reference sequence). CDR3 protein: CASSKRTGGETQYF. The DNA of the CDR3 is TGTGCCAGCAGCAAACGGACAGGCGGCGAGACCCAGTACTTC.

This clonotype was recorded at least ten times. J is TRBJ2-7 and V is TRBV7-9; 9 bases fit TRBD2. J gave up 4 bases and V 5 bases, and 12 bases lay outside the gene matches. Germline V gene lookup returns CDR1 SEHNR and CDR2 FQNEAQ (reference sequence). The CDR3 is 16 residues long. The DNA for the CDR3 is TGTGCCAGCAGCGGGACCAGGGCTAGCGGGACGTACGAGCAGTACTTC. Protein: CASSGTRASGTYEQYF.